This is a list of T cell receptor beta chains from one sample in a study of radiation and T cells in renal cell carcinoma. TCRdb's table, derived via immunoSEQ multiplex PCR, lists solely in-frame clones and lacks some. The data hold 160,000 or so clones, with about 87% observed a single time. This material consisted of blood, taken from a patient whose treatment included radiotherapy and nephrectomy. Every receptor here comes from a woman between 50 and 59 years old with renal cell carcinoma. The CDR3 runs from the conserved cysteine through the conserved F or W. Fields, in order: V gene, J gene, D gene, clone size, CDR3 DNA, CDR3 protein. The D gene is left open where the match is weak. Clone sizes are given selectively: once, few, many, or a class where the clone is expanded.

>TRBV6-5|TRBJ1-2|.|.
TGTGCCAGCAGTTACGGGGGGCAGGATGGCTACACCTTC
CASSYGGQDGYTF
>TRBV2|TRBJ2-2|TRBD1|.
TGTGCCAGCACCTCGTGGAGGACAGGGGGCACCGGGGAGCTGTTTTTT
CASTSWRTGGTGELFF
>TRBV11-2|TRBJ2-3|.|once
TGTGCCAGCAGCTTACAGACCGGATACACAGATACGCAGTATTTT
CASSLQTGYTDTQYF
>TRBV19|TRBJ2-7|TRBD1|.
TGTGCCAGTAGCCCCGGGACAGTCTACGAGCAGTACTTC
CASSPGTVYEQYF
>TRBV6-1|TRBJ1-3|TRBD1|.
TGTGCCAGCAGGAGGGGGACAGGTGAAAGAAACACCATATATTTT
CASRRGTGERNTIYF
>TRBV10-1|TRBJ2-7|TRBD1|once
TGCGCCAGCAGCCGAGGAGGGACAGGGGACACGTACGAGCAGTACTTC
CASSRGGTGDTYEQYF
>TRBV6-5|TRBJ2-1|.|.
TGTGCCAGCAGTTACGGGGTCGCTCCAGATGAGCAGTTCTTC
CASSYGVAPDEQFF
>TRBV7-9|TRBJ1-2|.|once
TGTGCCAGCAGCTTCCTCAACAACTATGGCTACACCTTC
CASSFLNNYGYTF
>TRBV7-9|TRBJ2-5|TRBD2|.
TGTGCCAGCAGCTTTGCAGCGGGACGGGGGGAGACCCAGTACTTC
CASSFAAGRGETQYF
>TRBV19|TRBJ1-2|.|.
TGTGCCACCGCACTCGGCTATGGCTACACCTTC
CATALGYGYTF
>TRBV5-1|TRBJ2-5|TRBD2|.
TGCGCCAGCAGCCCAGGGACTAGCGGGGGCCAAGAGACCCAGTACTTC
CASSPGTSGGQETQYF
>TRBV6-1|TRBJ1-6|.|.
TGTGCCAGCAGTGAACAACCGCGGCTGCTAAATTCACCCCTCCACTTT
CASSEQPRLLNSPLHF
>TRBV7-3|TRBJ1-1|.|few
TGTGCCAGCAGCTCACAGGGTGCTGTGACCGAAGCTTTCTTT
CASSSQGAVTEAFF
>TRBV11-2|TRBJ2-1|.|.
TGTGCCAGCAGCTTAACCGAGAAGCGGTCCTCCGGTGAGCAGTTCTTC
CASSLTEKRSSGEQFF
>TRBV7-8|TRBJ1-1|.|.
TGTGCCAGCAGGCCTAGGGGTCTGAACACTGAAGCTTTCTTT
CASRPRGLNTEAFF
>TRBV5-1|TRBJ2-7|.|.
TGCGCCAGCAGCTTCGGGACGGCCTACGAGCAGTACTTC
CASSFGTAYEQYF
>TRBV11-1|TRBJ2-3|.|.
TGTGCCAGCAGTCAAGAAGGGTCATGGGCAGATACGCAGTATTTT
CASSQEGSWADTQYF
>TRBV7-9|TRBJ2-4|TRBD1|.
TGTGCCAGCAGCTCGGACAGGGAAGCCAAAAACATTCAGTACTTC
CASSSDREAKNIQYF
>TRBV2|TRBJ2-7|TRBD1|once
TGTGCCAGCAGGAGCGGGACAGGGAGCCGCGAGCAGTACTTC
CASRSGTGSREQYF
>TRBV19|TRBJ2-5|.|.
TGTGCCAGTAGTATGGGGAGGTTGGAGACCCAGTACTTC
CASSMGRLETQYF
>TRBV7-2|TRBJ2-1|.|.
TGTGCCAGCAGCTTAGTAGGGTACAATGAGCAGTTCTTC
CASSLVGYNEQFF
>TRBV7-2|TRBJ1-1|.|.
TGTGCCAGCAGCGATTTCGGGGGGAACACTGAAGCTTTCTTT
CASSDFGGNTEAFF
>TRBV5-5|TRBJ2-3|.|.
TGTGCCAGCAGCCCTGGGCTTAGCACAGATACGCAGTATTTT
CASSPGLSTDTQYF
>TRBV4-2|TRBJ2-5|TRBD2|once
TGTGCCAGCAGCCAACTCGCGGGGGGGCATCAACAGACCCAGTACTTC
CASSQLAGGHQQTQYF
>TRBV5-1|TRBJ2-5|.|.
TGCGCCAGCAGGACCGGGGCGGGGAGGGAGACCCAGTACTTC
CASRTGAGRETQYF
>TRBV6-1|TRBJ1-3|.|.
TGTGCCAGCATCCCTGGACCGGGTGTTAGCACCATATATTTT
CASIPGPGVSTIYF
>TRBV10-3|TRBJ1-5|.|.
TGTGCCATCAGTACAGAGACAGATCAGCCCCAGCATTTT
CAISTETDQPQHF
>TRBV25-1|TRBJ2-7|TRBD1|few
TGTGCCAGCAGTGAATTAGGGACAGGGGACTACGAGCAGTACTTC
CASSELGTGDYEQYF
>TRBV5-1|TRBJ1-2|.|.
TGCGCCAGCAGCTTGGACAGTCAAGATGGCTACACCTTC
CASSLDSQDGYTF
>TRBV29-1|TRBJ1-4|.|.
TGCAGCGTAATCGGACAGAATGAAAAACTGTTTTTT
CSVIGQNEKLFF
>TRBV7-2|TRBJ1-1|.|.
TGTGCCAGCAGCTCAGCGGGCGGCACTGAAGCTTTCTTT
CASSSAGGTEAFF
>TRBV5-4|TRBJ2-2|.|.
TGTGCCAGCAGCTTGCGGGGGAGGATGTCCACCGGGGAGCTGTTTTTT
CASSLRGRMSTGELFF
>TRBV29-1|TRBJ1-2|TRBD1|.
TGCAGCGTTTACGGGACAGGCACCTATGGCTACACCTTC
CSVYGTGTYGYTF